This T cell receptor (beta chain) was identified in a study of CD8+CD57+ T cells in acquired aplastic anemia. Study summary: The mean DNA yield obtained from sorted CD4+ and CD8+ cells came to approximately 3 ug. General study points: Patients and controls shared about 27 CD8+ CDR3 sequences.

Germline V lookup: CDR1 SGHVS, CDR2 FQNEAQ. CDR3 size: 13 residues. The V end lost 4 bases, the J end lost 1 base, and 6 bases lay between the germline ends. This clonotype was observed many times. Its antigen is unidentified. CDR3 and TCR beta VDJ profiling relied on genomic DNA as the template. TCRdb re-called the reads with MiXCR, one entry per CDR3 protein. In the table there are a few hundred thousand distinct CDR3 sequences, roughly 53% of which are singletons. Sequenced patients had shown CD8+CD57+ cell expansion by flow cytometry. Among the patients, none had received any therapy at the time of blood sampling.

This sequence was found in a human donor with aplastic anemia. The material sequenced was sorted CD4+, CD8+, or CD8+CD57+ T cells (not recorded which) from PBMCs. The chain joins TRBV7-8 to TRBJ2-3; D is unresolved. CDR3 amino acids: CASSWLGTDTQYF. DNA of the CDR3: TGTGCCAGCAGCTGGCTAGGCACAGATACGCAGTATTTT.